The 5 T cell receptor beta chains listed next were all sequenced from one sample in a study of blood T cell repertoires in COVID-19. This table comes from immunoSEQ multiplex PCR, and its TCRdb copy is limited to in-frame clones, with some not included. Of 95,000 to 110,000 clones listed, around 88% are singletons. Material: peripheral blood. The source of these receptors is a man aged 45-60 years with active or convalescent COVID-19.

The chain employs TRBV15 and TRBJ1-6; 7 bases are shared with TRBD1. The CDR3 sequence is 15 residues long. Germline assignment: CDR1 LNHNV and CDR2 YYDKDF (reference sequence). The J segment lost 10 bases and the V segment lost 0 bases, leaving 6 bases of the junction unmatched. Here the CDR3 DNA reads TGTGCCACCAGCAGAGATTTAGGGGGCGCCTCACCCCTCCACTTT. As protein: CATSRDLGGASPLHF.

The chain employs TRBV11-2 and TRBJ2-3; 12 bases fit TRBD2. The V and J ends lost 1 base and 5 bases, in that order; junction bases with no gene match: 13. In germline, CDR1 is SGHAT, CDR2 FQNNGV. The CDR3 is 19 amino acids. The CDR3 region is CASSLGPRLAGGPRDTQYF. The CDR3 DNA follows: TGTGCCAGCAGCTTAGGCCCGCGGCTAGCGGGAGGGCCCCGAGATACGCAGTATTTT. Drawing the rest from reference TRBV11-2 and TRBJ2-3, the complete variable domain is EAGVAQSPRYKIIEKRQSVAFWCNPISGHATLYWYQQILGQGPKLLIQFQNNGVVDDSQLPKDRFSAERLKGVDSTLKIQPAKLEDSAVYLCASSLGPRLAGGPRDTQYFGPGTRLTVL.

The chain joins TRBV19 to TRBJ2-1; 9 bases match TRBD2. V was pared by 3 bases and J by 8 bases, with 14 bases of the junction left unmatched. Germline V gives CDR1 LNHDA, CDR2 SQIVND (reference sequence). The CDR3 length is 17 residues. CDR3 DNA sequence: TGTGCCAGTAGTATGCGGATTGCGGGAGCGGGGGGCGATGAGCAGTTCTTC. Protein product: CASSMRIAGAGGDEQFF.

The V call is TRBV19, the J call TRBJ2-2; no clear D. The CDR3 runs to 13 residues. Deletions cut 7 bases from V and 6 bases from J, with 12 bases between. Germline V lookup: CDR1 LNHDA, CDR2 SQIVND (reference sequence). The CDR3 DNA is TGTGCCAGTACCTTCCATCGGGCCGGGGAGCTGTTTTTT. Protein sequence: CASTFHRAGELFF.

The V and J genes are TRBV28 and TRBJ2-7, with 7 bases lining up with TRBD2. Germline CDR1 reads MDHEN; CDR2 reads SYDVKM. The CDR3 length is 15 residues. Trimming cost V 5 bases and J 1 base; bases outside gene matches: 8. In nucleotides, the CDR3 is TGTGCCAGCAGTCCGTCACGGGACTATTCCTACGAGCAGTACTTC. Protein: CASSPSRDYSYEQYF.